These 17 T cell receptor beta chains were sequenced from one sample in a study of response to subunit inactivated influenza vaccine. MiXCR, run by TCRdb on the RT-PCR reads, gives a single entry per CDR3 protein. The repertoire holds around 470,000 distinct CDR3 sequences, with 7.2% as singletons. The sequences come from PBMCs from blood, collected 23 months after vaccination. The receptors stem from a man aged 50-75 years who received an inactivated influenza vaccine.

This clonotype was detected ten times or more. The CDR3 here is CASSPGGQNTEAFF. CDR3 DNA: TGCGCCAGCAGCCCGGGTGGTCAGAACACTGAAGCTTTCTTT. The V gene is TRBV5-1, the J gene TRBJ1-1; D gene unclear. The germline gives CDR1 SGHRS, CDR2 YFSETQ. V lost 4 bases to trimming and J lost 1 base, with 11 bases between them. CDR3 length: 14 amino acids.

This clonotype was seen repeatedly, ten times or more. J is TRBJ2-3 and V is TRBV6-1; D is unclear. CDR1 and CDR2 from the germline V gene are MNHNS and SASEGT. V lost 0 bases, J lost 7 bases, and 11 bases lay in between. The CDR3 is 14 residues long. The CDR3 DNA follows: TGTGCCAGCAGTGAAGCGCTGGAGTTCAATACGCAGTATTTT. Amino acid sequence: CASSEALEFNTQYF.

The J gene is TRBJ2-7, the V gene TRBV7-9; no firm D call. V was trimmed by 3 bases and J by 7 bases, leaving 10 bases between them. The CDR3 length is 12 residues. Germline values: CDR1 SEHNR, CDR2 FQNEAQ (reference sequence). In DNA, the CDR3 is TGTGCCAGCAGCTTTCACATGGGGGAGCAGTACTTC. As protein: CASSFHMGEQYF.

V gene TRBV7-9 combines with J gene TRBJ1-6, with D possibly TRBD1 on 5 matching bases. In germline, CDR1 is SEHNR, CDR2 FQNEAQ (reference sequence). Trimming shortened V by 5 bases and J by 14 bases, and 19 bases separated the two germline ends. The CDR3 sequence is 14 residues long. The CDR3 DNA reads TGTGCCAGCAGCCCCGGGACCCCCCCTTTAACCCTCCACTTT. This codes for CASSPGTPPLTLHF.

This clonotype has ten or more counts. This chain joins TRBV20-1 and TRBJ2-3; D is uncertain. The CDR3 contains 11 residues. Between the trimmed V and J ends, which lost 6 bases and 5 bases, there was a span of 9 bases. CDR1 and CDR2 (germline): DFQATT, SNEGSKA (reference sequence). Written as DNA, the CDR3 is TGCAGTGCCGAGGTTCTAGATACGCAGTATTTT. Amino acids: CSAEVLDTQYF.

A few counts support this clonotype. This chain's CDR3 is CASSPGIGTYEQYF. The DNA of the CDR3 is TGCGCCAGCAGCCCAGGGATCGGAACCTACGAGCAGTACTTC. The chain couples TRBV4-1 to TRBJ2-7; TRBD1 might be the D (5 bases). The germline CDR1 and CDR2 sequences are MGHRA and YSYEKL. The CDR3 is 14 amino acids. Between the trimmed V and J ends, which lost 4 bases and 2 bases, there was a span of 12 bases.

The rearrangement uses TRBV6-1 and TRBJ2-7; D call uncertain. The V and J ends lost 4 bases and 5 bases respectively, with 21 bases between them. The CDR3 covers 16 residues. CDR1 is MNHNS and CDR2 is SASEGT in the germline V gene. CDR3 residues: CASSVQDLGSPHEQYF. In DNA form, the CDR3 reads TGTGCCAGCAGTGTACAAGACCTGGGATCCCCCCACGAGCAGTACTTC.

This chain connects TRBV29-1 to TRBJ2-7; 10 bases are a match to TRBD2. Trimming took 4 bases from V and 5 from J; bases not matched to a gene: 8. Germline CDR1 reads SQVTM; CDR2 reads ANQGSEA. This CDR3 spans 14 amino acids. The CDR3 region has the DNA TGCAGCGTTGCCCGAGCGGGAGGGCACCACGAGCAGTACTTC. This sequence encodes CSVARAGGHHEQYF.

The table lists this clonotype with a few counts. The rearrangement links TRBV28 to TRBJ2-7; D gene ambiguous. Per the germline V gene, CDR1 is MDHEN and CDR2 is SYDVKM. This CDR3 has 12 residues. Trimming pared 3 bases from V and 4 bases from J, leaving 7 bases between. The CDR3 coding sequence is TGTGCCAGCAGTTTGGCGATATACGAGCAGTACTTC. Amino acid sequence: CASSLAIYEQYF.

This clonotype came up a few times. In DNA form, the CDR3 reads TGCAGTGCTAGTGACAGGGTTCCCAAAAACATTCAGTACTTC. Its protein product is CSASDRVPKNIQYF. V gene TRBV20-1 combines with J gene TRBJ2-4; 7 nucleotides agree with TRBD1. Germline V lookup: CDR1 DFQATT, CDR2 SNEGSKA (reference sequence). Losses at the gene ends were 3 bases for V and 2 bases for J; bases not matched to a gene: 4. This CDR3 comprises 14 residues.

The V call is TRBV9, the J call TRBJ1-1; possible D gene TRBD1, 6 bases. Germline-derived CDR1 and CDR2 are SGDLS and YYNGEE. The CDR3 spans 13 residues. V was pared by 0 bases and J by 7 bases, with 10 bases between. The CDR3: CASSVGGAGEAFF. CDR3 DNA: TGTGCCAGCAGCGTAGGGGGGGCCGGTGAAGCTTTCTTT.

V usage is TRBV29-1 and J usage is TRBJ2-3; 15 nucleotides align to TRBD2. Looked up from germline, CDR1 is SQVTM and CDR2 is ANQGSEA. There are 15 residues in the CDR3. Unmatched junction bases numbered 2, after V lost 4 bases and J lost 3 bases. This CDR3 reads CSVAGTSGRTDTQYF. The DNA for the CDR3 is TGCAGCGTTGCAGGGACTAGCGGGAGGACAGATACGCAGTATTTT.

This rearrangement joins TRBV9 to TRBJ2-1; TRBD2 matches at 11 bases. CDR3 length: 21 amino acids. Trimming removed 4 bases from V and 1 base from J; junction bases left unmatched: 19. Germline V CDR1 and CDR2: SGDLS, YYNGEE. CDR3 region: CASSLLGTSGTGGGSYNEQFF. The CDR3 bases are TGTGCCAGCAGCCTCCTTGGGACTAGCGGTACCGGAGGAGGGTCCTACAATGAGCAGTTCTTC.

The J gene is TRBJ2-1, the V gene TRBV12-3 or TRBV12-4; the match to TRBD2 covers 9 bases. The length of the CDR3 is 17 residues. The trim removed 3 bases at V and 7 bases at J, leaving 13 bases unmatched. CDR3 sequence reads: CASSFWRGGLGGNEQFF. DNA of the CDR3: TGTGCCAGCAGTTTCTGGCGGGGGGGTCTTGGAGGAAATGAGCAGTTCTTC.

A word on this clonotype: At one boundary the junction diverges from the germline segment, which might be a read error. The V call is TRBV20-1, the J call TRBJ2-7; maybe TRBD2 (6 bases). The CDR3 sequence is 14 residues long. The V gene's germline CDR1 is DFQATT and CDR2 SNEGSKA (reference sequence). The CDR3 here is CSARVAGTSHEQYF. The CDR3 DNA follows: TGCAGTGCGAGAGTGGCGGGGACCTCCCACGAGCAGTACTTC.

The gene calls are TRBV12-3 or TRBV12-4 and TRBJ2-2, with 8 bases fitting TRBD1. The CDR3 runs 14 residues. After removal of 4 bases from V and 4 bases from J, the junction contained 2 bases not matched to a gene. CDR3 protein: CASSYRGFTGELFF. CDR3 sequence (DNA): TGTGCCAGCAGTTACAGGGGGTTCACCGGGGAGCTGTTTTTT.

This clonotype has at least ten counts. The chain links TRBV12-5 to TRBJ1-1; a possible D gene is TRBD1 (5 bases). CDR1 is LGHNT and CDR2 is FRNRAP in the germline V gene. The CDR3 extends over 17 amino acids. V lost 2 bases and J 4 bases, leaving 20 bases between the germline ends. CDR3 region: CASGLWQGGLSGTEAFF. As DNA, the CDR3 is TGTGCTAGTGGTTTGTGGCAGGGAGGTTTGAGTGGCACTGAAGCTTTCTTT.